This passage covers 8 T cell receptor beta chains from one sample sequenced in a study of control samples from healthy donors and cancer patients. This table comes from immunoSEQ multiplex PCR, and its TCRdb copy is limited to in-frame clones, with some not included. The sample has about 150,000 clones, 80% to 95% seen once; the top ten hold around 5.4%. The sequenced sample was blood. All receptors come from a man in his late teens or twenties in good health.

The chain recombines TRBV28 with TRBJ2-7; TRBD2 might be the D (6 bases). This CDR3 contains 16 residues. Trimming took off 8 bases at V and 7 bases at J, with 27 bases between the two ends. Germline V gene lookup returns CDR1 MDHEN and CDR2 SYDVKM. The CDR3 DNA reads TGTGCCAGCGCGGCCCTCGGGAGTAGCGGATTTAGGGAGCAGTACTTC. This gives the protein CASAALGSSGFREQYF. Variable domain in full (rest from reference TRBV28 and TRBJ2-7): DVKVTQSSRYLVKRTGEKVFLECVQDMDHENMFWYRQDPGLGLRLIYFSYDVKMKEKGDIPEGYSVSREKKERFSLILESASTNQTSMYLCASAALGSSGFREQYFGPGTRLTVT.

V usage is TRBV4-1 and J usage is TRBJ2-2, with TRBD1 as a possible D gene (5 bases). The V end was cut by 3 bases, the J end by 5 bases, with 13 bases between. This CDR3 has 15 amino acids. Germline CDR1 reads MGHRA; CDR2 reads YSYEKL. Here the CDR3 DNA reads TGCGCCAGCAGCCACAAAATTCAGGGAACCGGGGAGCTGTTTTTT. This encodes CASSHKIQGTGELFF.

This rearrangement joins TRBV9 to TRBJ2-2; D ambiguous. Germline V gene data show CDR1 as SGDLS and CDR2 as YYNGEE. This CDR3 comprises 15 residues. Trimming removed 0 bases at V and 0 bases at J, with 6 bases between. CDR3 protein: CASSVETANTGELFF. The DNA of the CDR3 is TGTGCCAGCAGCGTAGAGACCGCGAACACCGGGGAGCTGTTTTTT.

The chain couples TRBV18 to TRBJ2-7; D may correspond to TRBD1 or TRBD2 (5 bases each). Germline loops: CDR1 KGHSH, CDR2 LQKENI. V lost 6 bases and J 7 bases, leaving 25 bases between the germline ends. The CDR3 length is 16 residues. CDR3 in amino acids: CASSSPPGTHLMEQYF. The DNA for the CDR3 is TGTGCCAGCTCGTCTCCCCCCGGGACCCATTTGATGGAGCAGTACTTC.

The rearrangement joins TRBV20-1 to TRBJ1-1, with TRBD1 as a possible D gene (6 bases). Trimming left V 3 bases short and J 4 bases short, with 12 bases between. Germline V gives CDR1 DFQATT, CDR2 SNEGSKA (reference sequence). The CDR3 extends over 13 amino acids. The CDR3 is CSASRTEVTEAFF. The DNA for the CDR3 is TGCAGTGCTAGTCGGACAGAGGTCACTGAAGCTTTCTTT.

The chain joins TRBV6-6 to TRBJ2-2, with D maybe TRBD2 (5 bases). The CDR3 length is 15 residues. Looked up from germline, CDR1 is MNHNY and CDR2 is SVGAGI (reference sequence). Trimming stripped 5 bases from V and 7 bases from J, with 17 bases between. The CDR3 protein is CASSPRSTEVGELFF. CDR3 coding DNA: TGTGCCAGCAGTCCCCGGTCCACGGAGGTCGGGGAGCTGTTTTTT.

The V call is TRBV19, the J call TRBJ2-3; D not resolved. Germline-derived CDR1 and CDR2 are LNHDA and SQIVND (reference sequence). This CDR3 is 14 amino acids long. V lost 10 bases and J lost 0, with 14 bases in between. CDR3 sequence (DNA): TGTGCCACCACCGGACGGCTCAGCACAGATACGCAGTATTTT. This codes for CATTGRLSTDTQYF. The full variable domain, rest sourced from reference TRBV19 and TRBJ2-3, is DGGITQSPKYLFRKEGQNVTLSCEQNLNHDAMYWYRQDPGQGLRLIYYSQIVNDFQKGDIAEGYSVSREKKESFPLTVTSAQKNPTAFYLCATTGRLSTDTQYFGPGTRLTVL.

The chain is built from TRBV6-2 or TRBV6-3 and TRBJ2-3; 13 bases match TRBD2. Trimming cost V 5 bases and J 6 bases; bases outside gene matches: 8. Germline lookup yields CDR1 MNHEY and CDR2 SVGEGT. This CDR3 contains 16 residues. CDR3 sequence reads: CASSPRTSGSTDTQYF. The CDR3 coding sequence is TGTGCCAGCAGTCCCAGGACTAGCGGGAGTACGGATACGCAGTATTTT.